This T cell receptor beta chain was retrieved from a study of blood T cell repertoires in COVID-19. Study-wide background: The origin of the acute and convalescent COVID-19 samples was the United States, Italy and Spain. Sample material is recorded as cDNA or gDNA derived from T cells, B-cell-depleted T cells, or PBMCs.

Original data processing: Reference gene primer amplification yielded estimated nucleated cell counts. The table came from immunoSEQ multiplex PCR; TCRdb's copy has only in-frame clones and leaves some out. The DNA gave D and trimming, while V, J and clone size come from that table. The sample lists about 96,000 clones, less than 85% seen once, with around 9% in the top ten. This CDR3 comprises 14 residues. CDR1 and CDR2 (germline): ENHRY, SYGVKD. Trimming took off 4 bases at V and 10 bases at J, with 17 bases between the two ends. The rearrangement links TRBV10-3 to TRBJ2-1, with a possible D match to TRBD2 (7 bases). This clonotype was sampled from a man aged 45-60 years who had recovered from COVID-19. The sample was peripheral blood. The CDR3 protein is CAISGGGTAKEQFF. The CDR3 nucleotides read TGTGCCATCAGTGGGGGGGGCACAGCAAAAGAGCAGTTCTTC.